This T cell receptor (beta chain) was recovered during a study of CD8 T cells in Susac syndrome. RNA was extracted with the RNeasy kit, and a quantity of about 0.45 to 1 ug was reverse transcribed using random hexamers. A multiplex approach, immunoSEQ multiplex PCR, amplified TCR beta CDR3 across 54 Vbeta and 13 Jbeta. TCRdb called the immunoSEQ multiplex PCR reads again in MiXCR, with one record for every CDR3 protein. The data contain approximately 210,000 distinct CDR3 sequences, 95% of them seen just once; the ten biggest clones take up roughly 0.09%. V was clipped by 1 base and J by 4 bases, with 16 bases between them. Looked up from germline, CDR1 is MNHEY and CDR2 is SMNVEV (reference sequence). The CDR3 is 16 residues long. While CD8+ and CD4+ T cells were isolated negatively, TEMRA cells were enriched by FACS.

Specimen: CD4+ T cells from PBMCs. This TCR derives from a human donor with multiple sclerosis. This chain links TRBV27 with TRBJ2-5; a weak D match, TRBD1 (5 bases). The CDR3 DNA is TGTGCCAGCAGTTTATTAGGGCAGGGATTAATAGAGACCCAGTACTTC. It specifies CASSLLGQGLIETQYF.